The TCR beta chain under discussion was sequenced for a study of cytomegalovirus exposure and HLA in healthy donors. The study's findings and limits: Three chains linked to CMV were shown in vitro to be specific for CMV antigens. Reported results showed that the classifier diagnosed cytomegalovirus status with high specificity and sensitivity. Cytomegalovirus-associated status was assigned to roughly 160 TCR beta chains.

As for this clone: Its antigen is unidentified.

V lost 0 bases, J lost 7 bases, and 7 bases lay in between. The CDR3 totals 13 residues. Germline CDR1 reads LNHNV; CDR2 reads YYDKDF (reference sequence). Assay: immunoSEQ multiplex PCR; the TCRdb copy retains only in-frame clones and omits some. The table lists roughly 130,000 clones, about 83% of them singletons, with approximately 1.4% in the top ten. The donors were part of the validation cohort of 95 to 150 subjects. That cohort was separate from the first cohort, which comprised fewer than 800 subjects. The rearrangement uses TRBV15 and TRBJ1-5; D is uncertain. This sequence originates from a woman aged 25 to 39 in good health and CMV-seronegative. The sequenced material came from PBMCs. The CDR3 sequence is CATSRDPVQPQHF. CDR3 in DNA: TGTGCCACCAGCAGAGATCCGGTGCAGCCCCAGCATTTT.